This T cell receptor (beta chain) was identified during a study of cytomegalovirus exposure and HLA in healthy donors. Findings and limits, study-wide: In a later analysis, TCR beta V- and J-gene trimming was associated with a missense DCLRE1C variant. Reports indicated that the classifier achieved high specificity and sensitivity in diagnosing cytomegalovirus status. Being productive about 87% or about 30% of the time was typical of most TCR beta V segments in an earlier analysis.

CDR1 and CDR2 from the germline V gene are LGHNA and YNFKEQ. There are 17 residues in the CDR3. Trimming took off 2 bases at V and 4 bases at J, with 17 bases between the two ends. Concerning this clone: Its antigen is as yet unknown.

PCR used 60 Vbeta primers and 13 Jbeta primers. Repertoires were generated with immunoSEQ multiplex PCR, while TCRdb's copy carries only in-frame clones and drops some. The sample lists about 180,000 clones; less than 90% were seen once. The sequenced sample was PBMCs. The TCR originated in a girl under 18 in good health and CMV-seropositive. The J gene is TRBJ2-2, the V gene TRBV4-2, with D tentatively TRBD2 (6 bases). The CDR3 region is CASSQQGQTSSTGELFF. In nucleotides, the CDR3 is TGTGCCAGCAGCCAACAGGGTCAGACTAGTTCCACCGGGGAGCTGTTTTTT.